Below are 14 T cell receptor beta chains sequenced from a single sample in a study of T cell repertoires in cytomegalovirus infection. TCRdb ran MiXCR on the reads and lists one entry per CDR3 protein. The table lists 680,000 or so distinct CDR3 sequences, approximately 40% of them singletons. Material for sequencing was PBMCs. These TCRs come from a human donor in good health (CMV status not recorded). Some clones in this sample may be carry-over from other donors' samples.

This clonotype was found once. J is TRBJ2-1 and V is TRBV7-6; TRBD2 agrees at 8 bases. The CDR3 consists of 15 residues. Germline V gives CDR1 SGHVS, CDR2 FNYEAQ. V shed 1 base, J shed 9 bases, and the junction held 8 bases outside the gene matches. CDR3 nucleotides: TGTGCCAGCAGCTTAGGGACTAGCTTTGGTATTGAGCAGTTCTTC. Protein product: CASSLGTSFGIEQFF.

The chain combines TRBV10-3 with TRBJ1-6, with 8 bases aligning to TRBD1. CDR1 and CDR2 (germline): ENHRY, SYGVKD. V lost 3 bases and J lost 10; bases outside the gene matches: 11. The CDR3 totals 16 residues. As DNA, the CDR3 is TGTGCCATCAGTGAAGTTAGAGGACAGGGAGGATCACCCCTCCACTTT. Translating it yields CAISEVRGQGGSPLHF.

This clonotype was recorded at least ten times. The chain employs TRBV12-3 or TRBV12-4 and TRBJ2-1; TRBD2 might be the D (7 bases). Trimming shortened V by 2 bases and J by 8 bases, and 16 bases separated the two germline ends. The CDR3 loop spans 15 amino acids. CDR3 sequence: CASSLWGGPPDEQFF. CDR3 nucleotide sequence: TGTGCCAGCAGTTTATGGGGGGGCCCGCCCGATGAGCAGTTCTTC.

V is TRBV6-8 and J is TRBJ2-1, with 7 bases fitting TRBD1. The CDR3 is made up of 15 amino acids. Trimming at V came to 1 base and at J to 7 bases, leaving 7 bases not matched to a gene. CDR1 and CDR2 from the germline V gene are MNHGY and SAAAGT. The CDR3 is CASSYFPDRENEQFF. The CDR3 nucleotides are TGTGCCAGCAGTTACTTCCCAGACAGGGAGAATGAGCAGTTCTTC.

There are a few counts of this clonotype. The chain uses TRBV7-9 and TRBJ2-2, with D unclear. Germline V gene lookup returns CDR1 SEHNR and CDR2 FQNEAQ (reference sequence). The CDR3 loop spans 13 amino acids. V was cut by 5 bases and J by 8 bases, with 12 bases left in between. Here the CDR3 reads CASSNGPRGELFF. In nucleotides, the CDR3 is TGTGCCAGCAGCAACGGACCCCGGGGGGAGCTGTTTTTT.

The V gene is TRBV12-3 or TRBV12-4, the J gene TRBJ1-1, with a tentative D call TRBD1 (5 bases). V was shortened by 3 bases and J by 8 bases, with 13 bases between the two germline ends. The CDR3 contains 13 residues. Here the CDR3 DNA reads TGTGCCAGCAGTTTGTTGAGGCAGGGAGAAGCTTTCTTT. This sequence encodes CASSLLRQGEAFF.

The chain joins TRBV19 to TRBJ1-5; 7 nucleotides line up with TRBD1. Germline V gives CDR1 LNHDA, CDR2 SQIVND (reference sequence). The V segment lost 7 bases and the J segment 1 base; nucleotides outside the gene matches: 7. The CDR3 spans 15 residues. CDR3 sequence: CASNVKTGSNQPQHF. CDR3 coding DNA: TGTGCCAGTAATGTGAAGACAGGGAGCAATCAGCCCCAGCATTTT.

This clonotype was observed a handful of times. The chain carries TRBV7-6 and TRBJ1-1, with D unresolved. Germline V gene lookup returns CDR1 SGHVS and CDR2 FNYEAQ. There are 13 residues in the CDR3. The V and J ends lost 5 bases and 3 bases respectively, with 10 bases between them. Written as DNA, the CDR3 is TGTGCCAGCAGCGCCTTGGGGTACACTGAAGCTTTCTTT. Translation: CASSALGYTEAFF. Variable domain in full (rest from reference TRBV7-6 and TRBJ1-1): GAGVSQSPRYKVTKRGQDVALRCDPISGHVSLYWYRQALGQGPEFLTYFNYEAQQDKSGLPNDRFSAERPEGSISTLTIQRTEQRDSAMYRCASSALGYTEAFFGQGTRLTVV.

This chain uses TRBV5-1 with TRBJ2-3, with 10 bases aligning to TRBD1. CDR1 and CDR2 (germline): SGHRS, YFSETQ. The CDR3 has 17 amino acids. V gave up 4 bases and J gave up 0 bases; unmatched junction bases: 8. The CDR3 region has the DNA TGCGCCAGCAGCCGGGGTGTGGGACAGGGGAGCACAGATACGCAGTATTTT. It codes for CASSRGVGQGSTDTQYF.

This clonotype was counted between two and nine times. V is TRBV19 and J is TRBJ1-6; perhaps TRBD1 as D (5 bases). V was pared by 7 bases and J by 9 bases, with 16 bases between. The CDR3 is made up of 14 amino acids. The germline V gene encodes CDR1 LNHDA and CDR2 SQIVND (reference sequence). As DNA, the CDR3 is TGTGCCAGTAAGGTTGGGCAGGACACTTCACCCCTCCACTTT. This translates into CASKVGQDTSPLHF.

Ten or more counts support this clonotype. V and J are TRBV28 and TRBJ2-1; no firm D call. The V end was cut by 7 bases, the J end by 0 bases, with 7 bases between. The CDR3 loop spans 13 amino acids. CDR1 is MDHEN, CDR2 SYDVKM, per germline. The CDR3 spells CASNPPSYNEQFF. The CDR3 DNA reads TGTGCCAGCAACCCACCCTCCTACAATGAGCAGTTCTTC. Combining the CDR3 with reference TRBV28 and TRBJ2-1 gives the whole variable domain DVKVTQSSRYLVKRTGEKVFLECVQDMDHENMFWYRQDPGLGLRLIYFSYDVKMKEKGDIPEGYSVSREKKERFSLILESASTNQTSMYLCASNPPSYNEQFFGPGTRLTVL.

This clonotype was recorded many times. The chain has TRBV7-9 and TRBJ1-1; D is unclear. Between the trimmed V and J ends, which lost 2 bases and 5 bases, there was a span of 9 bases. CDR1 is SEHNR, CDR2 FQNEAQ, per germline (reference sequence). The CDR3 totals 13 residues. CDR3: CASSLREATEAFF. CDR3 DNA sequence: TGTGCCAGCAGCTTAAGAGAGGCAACTGAAGCTTTCTTT.

The table lists this clonotype with a few counts. The chain uses TRBV2 and TRBJ1-1; D is unclear. The CDR3 extends over 13 amino acids. Trimming removed 2 bases at V and 1 base at J, with 5 bases between. Looked up from germline, CDR1 is SNHLY and CDR2 is FYNNEI. CDR3: CASSEIENTEAFF. In DNA, the CDR3 is TGTGCCAGCAGTGAAATAGAGAACACTGAAGCTTTCTTT. Using reference TRBV2 and TRBJ1-1 for the parts outside the CDR3, the full variable domain is EPEVTQTPSHQVTQMGQEVILRCVPISNHLYFYWYRQILGQKVEFLVSFYNNEISEKSEIFDDQFSVERPDGSNFTLKIRSTKLEDSAMYFCASSEIENTEAFFGQGTRLTVV.

This clonotype was found many times. The rearrangement joins TRBV7-6 to TRBJ1-6, with 9 bases matching TRBD1. V lost 5 bases and J lost 9; bases outside the gene matches: 2. The CDR3 sequence is 13 residues long. Germline CDR1 reads SGHVS; CDR2 reads FNYEAQ. This CDR3 is CASSGDRVSPLHF. The CDR3, as DNA: TGTGCCAGCAGCGGGGACAGGGTTTCACCCCTCCACTTT. Full variable domain (outside the CDR3, taken from reference TRBV7-6 and TRBJ1-6): GAGVSQSPRYKVTKRGQDVALRCDPISGHVSLYWYRQALGQGPEFLTYFNYEAQQDKSGLPNDRFSAERPEGSISTLTIQRTEQRDSAMYRCASSGDRVSPLHFGNGTRLTVT.